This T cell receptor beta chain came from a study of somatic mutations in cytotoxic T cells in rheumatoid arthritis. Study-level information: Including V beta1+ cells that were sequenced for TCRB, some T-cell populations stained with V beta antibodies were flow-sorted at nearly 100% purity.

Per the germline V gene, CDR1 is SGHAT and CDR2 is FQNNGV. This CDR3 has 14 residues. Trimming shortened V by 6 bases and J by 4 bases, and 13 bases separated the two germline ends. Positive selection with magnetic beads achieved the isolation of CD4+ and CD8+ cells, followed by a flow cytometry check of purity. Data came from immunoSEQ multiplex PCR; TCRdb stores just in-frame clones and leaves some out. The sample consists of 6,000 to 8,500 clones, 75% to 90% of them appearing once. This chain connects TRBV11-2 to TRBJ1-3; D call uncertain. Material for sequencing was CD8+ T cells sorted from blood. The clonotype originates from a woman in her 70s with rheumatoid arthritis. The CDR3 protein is CASSLTRWGNTIYF. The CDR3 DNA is TGTGCCAGCAGTCTCACGAGGTGGGGAAACACCATATATTTT.